This entry lists 10 T cell receptor beta chains sequenced from one sample in a study of control samples from healthy donors and cancer patients. TCRdb's copy holds only in-frame clones and misses some; the assay was immunoSEQ multiplex PCR. Of more than 100,000 clones listed, approximately 90% are singletons. The material sequenced was blood. These receptors all stem from a man between 18 and 35 years old in good health.

The count of this clone is one. The chain uses TRBV6-5 and TRBJ2-3; 9 bases match TRBD1. The CDR3 is 14 amino acids. The junction had 6 bases not matched to a gene; V was cut back by 7 bases and J by 4 bases. Per germline, CDR1 MNHEY and CDR2 SVGAGI. The CDR3 loop is CASMGQGYADTQYF. In DNA form, the CDR3 reads TGTGCCAGCATGGGACAGGGTTACGCAGATACGCAGTATTTT.

The chain uses TRBV12-3 or TRBV12-4 and TRBJ1-1; the D gene is possibly TRBD1 (6 bases). Deletions cut 6 bases from V and 7 bases from J, with 15 bases between. The CDR3 is 13 residues long. CDR3 bases: TGTGCCAGCAGAAGAACAGGGACGGGTGAAGCTTTCTTT. It is translated as CASRRTGTGEAFF.

This clone showed up just once. The chain carries TRBV19 and TRBJ2-2, with unresolved D. CDR3 length: 15 residues. The V and J ends lost 3 bases and 4 bases respectively, with 12 bases between them. Germline CDR1 LNHDA, CDR2 SQIVND (reference sequence). CDR3 loop: CASSIGWYGTGELFF. DNA for the CDR3: TGTGCCAGTAGTATTGGATGGTACGGCACCGGGGAGCTGTTTTTT.

The V call is TRBV19, the J call TRBJ1-4; the match to TRBD1 covers 7 bases. The germline gives CDR1 LNHDA, CDR2 SQIVND (reference sequence). Trimming at V came to 7 bases and at J to 6 bases, leaving 11 bases not matched to a gene. The CDR3 is made up of 15 amino acids. CDR3 nucleotides: TGTGCCAGTACACGAAACAGGGGATCCCATGAAAAACTGTTTTTT. Residues: CASTRNRGSHEKLFF.

This clone occurred once. The chain recombines TRBV27 with TRBJ1-1, with unresolved D. V was shortened by 4 bases and J by 5 bases, with 17 bases between the two germline ends. CDR1 is MNHEY and CDR2 is SMNVEV in the germline V gene (reference sequence). The CDR3 is 15 amino acids. As DNA, the CDR3 is TGTGCCAGCAGTTCTCCTAATGAGGGCAGGACTGAAGCTTTCTTT. This sequence encodes CASSSPNEGRTEAFF.

The chain couples TRBV6-4 to TRBJ1-4; D not certain. Trimming pared 6 bases from V and 0 bases from J, leaving 11 bases between. The CDR3 runs 15 residues. Germline V gene data show CDR1 as MRHNA and CDR2 as SNTAGT. Written as DNA, the CDR3 is TGTGCCAGCAGGAGGCAAGCTGCAACTAATGAAAAACTGTTTTTT. Translated: CASRRQAATNEKLFF.

This clone was seen once. The CDR3 here is CASKRDSNYGYTF. The CDR3 DNA reads as TGTGCCAGCAAACGGGACAGCAACTATGGCTACACCTTC. The gene calls are TRBV2 and TRBJ1-2; 7 bases align to TRBD1. The CDR3 runs to 13 residues. Germline loops: CDR1 SNHLY, CDR2 FYNNEI. V shed 7 bases and J 2 bases; nucleotides not matched to a gene: 4.

V and J are TRBV12-5 and TRBJ2-3, with no clear D. V lost 1 base and J 0 bases, leaving 8 bases between the germline ends. The germline CDR1 and CDR2 sequences are LGHNT and FRNRAP. This CDR3 is built from 15 residues. The CDR3 DNA follows: TGTGCTAGTGGTTTGGGGCGTCCTAGCACAGATACGCAGTATTTT. As protein: CASGLGRPSTDTQYF.

V and J are TRBV29-1 and TRBJ1-1, with no clear D. CDR3 length: 14 amino acids. Germline V gene sequence: CDR1 SQVTM, CDR2 ANQGSEA. Trimming removed 6 bases at V and 3 bases at J, with 17 bases between. CDR3 in amino acids: CSVGSHPGDTEAFF. CDR3 bases: TGCAGCGTAGGGTCCCACCCCGGGGACACTGAAGCTTTCTTT. Supplemented by reference TRBV29-1 and TRBJ1-1, the full variable domain reads SAVISQKPSRDICQRGTSLTIQCQVDSQVTMMFWYRQQPGQSLTLIATANQGSEATYESGFVIDKFPISRPNLTFSTLTVSNMSPEDSSIYLCSVGSHPGDTEAFFGQGTRLTVV.

The chain joins TRBV7-9 to TRBJ2-2; D is ambiguous. This CDR3 is 12 amino acids long. CDR1 and CDR2 from the germline V gene are SEHNR and FQNEAQ (reference sequence). The V end lost 6 bases, the J end lost 1 base, and 3 bases lay between the germline ends. CDR3: CASRQNTGELFF. As DNA, the CDR3 is TGTGCCAGCAGACAGAACACCGGGGAGCTGTTTTTT. Full variable domain (outside the CDR3, taken from reference TRBV7-9 and TRBJ2-2): DTGVSQNPRHKITKRGQNVTFRCDPISEHNRLYWYRQTLGQGPEFLTYFQNEAQLEKSRLLSDRFSAERPKGSFSTLEIQRTEQGDSAMYLCASRQNTGELFFGEGSRLTVL.